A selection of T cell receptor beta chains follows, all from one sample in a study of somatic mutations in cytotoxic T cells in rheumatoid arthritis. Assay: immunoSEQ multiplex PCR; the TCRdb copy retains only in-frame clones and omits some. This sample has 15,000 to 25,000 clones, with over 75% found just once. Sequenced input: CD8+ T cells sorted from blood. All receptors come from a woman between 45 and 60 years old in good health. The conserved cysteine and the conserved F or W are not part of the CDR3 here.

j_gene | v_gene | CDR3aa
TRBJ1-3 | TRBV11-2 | ASSLEGNTIY
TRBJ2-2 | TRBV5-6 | ASSPPVGMWDTGELF
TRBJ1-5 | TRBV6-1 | ASSVGSYSNQPQH
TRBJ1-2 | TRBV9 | ASSVGDRGPGYT
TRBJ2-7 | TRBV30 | AWSVRAYEQY
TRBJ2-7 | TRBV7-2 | ASSFSLGYEQY
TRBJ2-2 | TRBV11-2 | ASSLKSMGGNTGELF
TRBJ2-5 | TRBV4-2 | ASSQEQQGAQETQY
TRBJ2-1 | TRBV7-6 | ASSLENNEQF
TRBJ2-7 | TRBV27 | ASSLVTRHHTYEQY
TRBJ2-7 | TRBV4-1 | ASSRRTESYEQY
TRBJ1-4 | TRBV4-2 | ASSQRKGESDLEKLF
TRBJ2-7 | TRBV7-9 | ASSTRTDTYEQY
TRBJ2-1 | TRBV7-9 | ASSHRDRGLNEQF
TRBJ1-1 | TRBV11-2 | ASSLGVSTEAF
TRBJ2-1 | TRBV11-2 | ASSLDPHEQF
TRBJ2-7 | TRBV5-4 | ASSLLGGEQY
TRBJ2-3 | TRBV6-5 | ASTSSANTQY
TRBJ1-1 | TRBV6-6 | ASSSTWNTEAF
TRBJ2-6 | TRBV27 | ASSWKGAGANVLT
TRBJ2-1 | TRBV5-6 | ASTLLDSYNEQF
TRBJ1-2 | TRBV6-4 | ASRNRKSNYGYT
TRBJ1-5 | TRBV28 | ASSFRTGWEIYSNQPQH
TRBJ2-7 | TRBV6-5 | ASSYGLGARYEQY
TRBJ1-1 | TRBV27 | ASSLLTLGNTEAF
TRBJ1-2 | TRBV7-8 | ASSSGPLAWDGYT
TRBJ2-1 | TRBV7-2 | ASSSLHI
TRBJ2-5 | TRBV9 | ASSVVTGDETQY
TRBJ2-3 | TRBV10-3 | AISAPSGGYRGTQY
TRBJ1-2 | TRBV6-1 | ASSDSLFSNYGYT
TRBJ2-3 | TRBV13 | ASSLAIWDLSRNTQY
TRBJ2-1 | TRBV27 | ASSTGFWGNEQF
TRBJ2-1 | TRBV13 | ASSPSGTSGYNEQF
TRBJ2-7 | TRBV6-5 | ASSPGTGLAYEQY
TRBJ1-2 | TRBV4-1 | ASSRHDISEGYT